This T cell receptor (beta chain) was profiled in a study of chemoradiotherapy in HPV16-positive cancers. Measured with immunoSEQ multiplex PCR; TCRdb has only the in-frame clones, and not every one. The sample contains more than 9,000 clones, roughly 73% of which appear only once. Per germline, CDR1 MNHEY and CDR2 SMNVEV (reference sequence). This CDR3 region has 15 residues. Deletions cut 5 bases from V and 5 bases from J, with 15 bases between. The source is a human donor with HPV-associated anogenital cancer. Sampling was carried out from a patient who underwent chemoradiotherapy. The gene calls are TRBV27 and TRBJ1-4; D gene uncertain. For the CDR3, the DNA is TGTGCCAGCAGTGAACGCGGTTCTCCAAATGAAAAACTGTTTTTT. It yields the protein CASSERGSPNEKLFF.